This TCR beta chain originates from a study of blood T cell repertoires in COVID-19. Whole-study context: The origin of the acute and convalescent COVID-19 samples was the United States, Italy and Spain. From T cells, B-cell-depleted T cells, or PBMCs came the material, which was cDNA or gDNA.

Original processing methods: Nucleated cell number was recorded as an estimate derived from reference gene primer amplification. The method was immunoSEQ multiplex PCR; TCRdb's version includes in-frame clones alone and lacks a portion of them. That table supplies the V and J calls and clone size; D and trimming were determined from the DNA. The sample records more than 150,000 clones, over 75% being singletons. The germline V and J ends were trimmed by 5 bases and 2 bases, with 19 bases remaining between them. Germline CDR1 and CDR2: MNHEY and SMNVEV (reference sequence). This CDR3 region has 17 residues.

The source is a man in his forties with active or convalescent COVID-19. This sequence joins TRBV27 and TRBJ1-5; D may be TRBD1 (5 bases). Input material: peripheral blood. The CDR3 sequence is CASSHGTGGNRNQPQHF. In DNA, the CDR3 is TGTGCCAGCAGTCACGGAACGGGGGGTAATCGCAATCAGCCCCAGCATTTT.